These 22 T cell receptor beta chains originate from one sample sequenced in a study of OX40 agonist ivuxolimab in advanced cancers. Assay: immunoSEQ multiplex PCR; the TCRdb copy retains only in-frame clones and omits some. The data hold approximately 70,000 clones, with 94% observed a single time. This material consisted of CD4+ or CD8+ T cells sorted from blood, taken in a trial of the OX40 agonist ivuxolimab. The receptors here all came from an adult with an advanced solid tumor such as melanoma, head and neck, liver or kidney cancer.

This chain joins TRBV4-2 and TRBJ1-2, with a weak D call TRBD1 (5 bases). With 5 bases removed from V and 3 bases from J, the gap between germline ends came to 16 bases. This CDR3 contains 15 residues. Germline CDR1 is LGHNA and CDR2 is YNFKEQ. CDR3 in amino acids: CASSSGGGVYYGYTF. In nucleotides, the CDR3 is TGTGCCAGCAGCTCCGGAGGAGGGGTTTACTATGGCTACACCTTC.

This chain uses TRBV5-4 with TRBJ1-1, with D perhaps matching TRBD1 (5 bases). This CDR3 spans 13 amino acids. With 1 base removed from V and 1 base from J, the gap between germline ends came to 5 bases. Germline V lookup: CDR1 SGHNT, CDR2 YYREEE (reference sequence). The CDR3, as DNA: TGTGCCAGCAGCTTGCAGGGGAACACTGAAGCTTTCTTT. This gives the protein CASSLQGNTEAFF. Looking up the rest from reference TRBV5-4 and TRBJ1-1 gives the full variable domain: ETGVTQSPTHLIKTRGQQVTLRCSSQSGHNTVSWYQQALGQGPQFIFQYYREEENGRGNFPPRFSGLQFPNYSSELNVNALELDDSALYLCASSLQGNTEAFFGQGTRLTVV.

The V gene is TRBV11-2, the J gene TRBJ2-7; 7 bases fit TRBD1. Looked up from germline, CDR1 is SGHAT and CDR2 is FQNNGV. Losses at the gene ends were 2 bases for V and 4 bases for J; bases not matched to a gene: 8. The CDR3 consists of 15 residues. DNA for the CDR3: TGTGCCAGCAGCTTAATTCCGGACAGGAGATACGAGCAGTACTTC. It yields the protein CASSLIPDRRYEQYF. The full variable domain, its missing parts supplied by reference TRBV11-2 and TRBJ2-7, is EAGVAQSPRYKIIEKRQSVAFWCNPISGHATLYWYQQILGQGPKLLIQFQNNGVVDDSQLPKDRFSAERLKGVDSTLKIQPAKLEDSAVYLCASSLIPDRRYEQYFGPGTRLTVT.

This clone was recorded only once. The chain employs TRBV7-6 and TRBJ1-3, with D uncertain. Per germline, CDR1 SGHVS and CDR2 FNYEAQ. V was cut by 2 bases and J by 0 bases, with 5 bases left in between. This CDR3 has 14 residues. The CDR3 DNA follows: TGTGCCAGCAGCTTAAGCGTCTCTGGAAACACCATATATTTT. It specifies CASSLSVSGNTIYF.

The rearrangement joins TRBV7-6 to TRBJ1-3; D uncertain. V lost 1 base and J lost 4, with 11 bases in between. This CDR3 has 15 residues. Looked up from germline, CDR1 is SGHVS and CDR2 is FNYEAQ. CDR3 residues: CASSLEASLGNTIYF. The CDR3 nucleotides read TGTGCCAGCAGCTTAGAAGCGTCTCTGGGAAACACCATATATTTT.

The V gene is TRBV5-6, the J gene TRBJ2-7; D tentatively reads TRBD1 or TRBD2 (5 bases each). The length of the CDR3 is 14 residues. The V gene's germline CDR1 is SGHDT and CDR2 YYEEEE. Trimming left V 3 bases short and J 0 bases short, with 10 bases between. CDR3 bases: TGTGCCAGCAGCTGGGGACGGTACTCCTACGAGCAGTACTTC. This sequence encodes CASSWGRYSYEQYF.

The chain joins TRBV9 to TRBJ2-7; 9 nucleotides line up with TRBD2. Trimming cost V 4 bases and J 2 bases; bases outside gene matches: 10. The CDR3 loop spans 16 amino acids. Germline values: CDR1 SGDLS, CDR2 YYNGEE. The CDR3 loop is CASSPEGGGGPYEQYF. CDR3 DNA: TGTGCCAGCAGCCCCGAAGGCGGGGGGGGACCCTACGAGCAGTACTTC. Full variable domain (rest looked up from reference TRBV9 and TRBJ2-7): DSGVTQTPKHLITATGQRVTLRCSPRSGDLSVYWYQQSLDQGLQFLIQYYNGEERAKGNILERFSAQQFPDLHSELNLSSLELGDSALYFCASSPEGGGGPYEQYFGPGTRLTVT.

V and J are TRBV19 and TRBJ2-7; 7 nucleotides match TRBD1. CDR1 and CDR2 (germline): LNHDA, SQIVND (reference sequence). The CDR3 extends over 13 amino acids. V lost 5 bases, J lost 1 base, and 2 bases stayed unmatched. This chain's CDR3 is CASSLTGSYEQYF. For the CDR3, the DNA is TGTGCCAGTAGTTTGACAGGGTCCTACGAGCAGTACTTC.

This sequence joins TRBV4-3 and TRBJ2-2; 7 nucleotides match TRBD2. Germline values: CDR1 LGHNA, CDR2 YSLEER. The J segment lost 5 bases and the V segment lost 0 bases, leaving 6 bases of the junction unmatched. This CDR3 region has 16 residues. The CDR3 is CASSQEAGRATGELFF. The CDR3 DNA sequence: TGCGCCAGCAGCCAAGAAGCAGGGAGGGCAACCGGGGAGCTGTTTTTT.

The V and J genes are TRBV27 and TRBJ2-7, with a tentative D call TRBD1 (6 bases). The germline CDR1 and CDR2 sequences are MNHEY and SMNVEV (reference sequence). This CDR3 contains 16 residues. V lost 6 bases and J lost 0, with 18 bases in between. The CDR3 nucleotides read TGTGCCAGCAGAGTCACAGGGCCCTCGCCCTCCTACGAGCAGTACTTC. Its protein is CASRVTGPSPSYEQYF.

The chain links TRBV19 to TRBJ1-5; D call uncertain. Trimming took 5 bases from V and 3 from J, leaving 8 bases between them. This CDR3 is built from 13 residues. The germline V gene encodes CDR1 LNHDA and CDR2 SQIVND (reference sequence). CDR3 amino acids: CASSPGLNQPQHF. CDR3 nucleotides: TGTGCCAGTAGTCCGGGCCTCAATCAGCCCCAGCATTTT.

The CDR3 bases are TGTGCCAGCAGTTTTAGTGTAAGGGACAGGGTGGGAGAGACCCAGTACTTC. Protein: CASSFSVRDRVGETQYF. This chain connects TRBV27 to TRBJ2-5; the match to TRBD1 covers 9 bases. With V trimmed by 3 bases and J by 4 bases, 12 bases remained unmatched. This CDR3 spans 17 amino acids. Germline lookup yields CDR1 MNHEY and CDR2 SMNVEV (reference sequence).

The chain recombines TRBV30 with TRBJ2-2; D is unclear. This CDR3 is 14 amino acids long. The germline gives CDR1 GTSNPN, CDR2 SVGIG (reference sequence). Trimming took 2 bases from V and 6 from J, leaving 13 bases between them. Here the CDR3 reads CAWSKTPRAGELFF. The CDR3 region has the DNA TGTGCCTGGAGTAAGACTCCCCGTGCCGGGGAGCTGTTTTTT.

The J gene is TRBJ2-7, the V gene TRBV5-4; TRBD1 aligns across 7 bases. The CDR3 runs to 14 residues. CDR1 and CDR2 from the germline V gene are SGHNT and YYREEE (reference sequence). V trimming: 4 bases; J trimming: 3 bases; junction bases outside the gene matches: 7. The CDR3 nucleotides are TGTGCCAGCAGCCTCCGGGACAGACACTACGAGCAGTACTTC. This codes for CASSLRDRHYEQYF. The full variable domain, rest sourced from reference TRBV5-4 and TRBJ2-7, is ETGVTQSPTHLIKTRGQQVTLRCSSQSGHNTVSWYQQALGQGPQFIFQYYREEENGRGNFPPRFSGLQFPNYSSELNVNALELDDSALYLCASSLRDRHYEQYFGPGTRLTVT.

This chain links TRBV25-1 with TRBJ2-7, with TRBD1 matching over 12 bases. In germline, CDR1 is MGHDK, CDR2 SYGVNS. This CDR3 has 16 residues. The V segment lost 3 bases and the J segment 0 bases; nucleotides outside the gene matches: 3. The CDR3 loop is CASSDGTGGRSYEQYF. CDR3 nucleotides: TGTGCCAGCAGTGATGGGACAGGGGGCCGCTCCTACGAGCAGTACTTC.

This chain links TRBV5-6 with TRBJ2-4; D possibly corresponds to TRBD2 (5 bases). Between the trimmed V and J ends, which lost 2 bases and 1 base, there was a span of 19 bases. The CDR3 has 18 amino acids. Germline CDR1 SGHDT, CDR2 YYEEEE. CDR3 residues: CASSFAPRGSGAKNIQYF. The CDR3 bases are TGTGCCAGCAGCTTTGCCCCCCGGGGAAGTGGGGCCAAAAACATTCAGTACTTC.

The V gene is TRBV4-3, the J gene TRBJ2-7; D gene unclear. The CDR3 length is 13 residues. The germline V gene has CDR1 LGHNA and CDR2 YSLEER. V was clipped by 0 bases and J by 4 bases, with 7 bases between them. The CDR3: CASSQDSYYEQYF. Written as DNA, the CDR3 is TGCGCCAGCAGCCAAGATAGTTATTACGAGCAGTACTTC.

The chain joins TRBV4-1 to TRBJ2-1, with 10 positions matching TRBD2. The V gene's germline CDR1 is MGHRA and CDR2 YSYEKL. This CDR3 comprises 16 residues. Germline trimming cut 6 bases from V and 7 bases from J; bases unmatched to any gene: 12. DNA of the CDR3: TGCGCCAGCAGTCCAAGAGATAGCGGGGGGAGGAATGAGCAGTTCTTC. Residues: CASSPRDSGGRNEQFF.

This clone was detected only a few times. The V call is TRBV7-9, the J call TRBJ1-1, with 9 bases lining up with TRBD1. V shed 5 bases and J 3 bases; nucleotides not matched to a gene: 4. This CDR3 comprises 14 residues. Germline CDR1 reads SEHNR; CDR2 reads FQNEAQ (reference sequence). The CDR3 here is CASSLGQGYTEAFF. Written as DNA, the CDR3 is TGTGCCAGCAGCCTCGGACAGGGGTACACTGAAGCTTTCTTT. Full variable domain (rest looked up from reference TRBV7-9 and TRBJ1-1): DTGVSQNPRHKITKRGQNVTFRCDPISEHNRLYWYRQTLGQGPEFLTYFQNEAQLEKSRLLSDRFSAERPKGSFSTLEIQRTEQGDSAMYLCASSLGQGYTEAFFGQGTRLTVV.

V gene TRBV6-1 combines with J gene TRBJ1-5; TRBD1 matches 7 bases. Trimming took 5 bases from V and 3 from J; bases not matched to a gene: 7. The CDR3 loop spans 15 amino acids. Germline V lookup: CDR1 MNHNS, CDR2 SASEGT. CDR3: CASSSRDRVNQPQHF. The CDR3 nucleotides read TGTGCCAGCAGTAGCCGGGACAGAGTCAATCAGCCCCAGCATTTT.

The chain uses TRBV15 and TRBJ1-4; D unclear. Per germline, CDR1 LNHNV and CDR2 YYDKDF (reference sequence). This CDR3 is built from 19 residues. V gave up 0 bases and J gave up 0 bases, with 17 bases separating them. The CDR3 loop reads CATSRDLGGGGSTNEKLFF. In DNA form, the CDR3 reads TGTGCCACCAGCAGAGATCTGGGCGGAGGAGGTTCAACTAATGAAAAACTGTTTTTT.

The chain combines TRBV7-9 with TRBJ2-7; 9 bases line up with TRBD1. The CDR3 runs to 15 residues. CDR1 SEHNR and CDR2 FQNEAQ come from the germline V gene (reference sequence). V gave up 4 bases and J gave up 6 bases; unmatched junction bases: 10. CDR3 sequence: CASSSPGQGVGEQYF. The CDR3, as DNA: TGTGCCAGCAGCTCTCCGGGACAGGGAGTGGGCGAGCAGTACTTC. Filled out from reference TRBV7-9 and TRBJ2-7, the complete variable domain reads DTGVSQNPRHKITKRGQNVTFRCDPISEHNRLYWYRQTLGQGPEFLTYFQNEAQLEKSRLLSDRFSAERPKGSFSTLEIQRTEQGDSAMYLCASSSPGQGVGEQYFGPGTRLTVT.